These 21 T cell receptor beta chains originate from one sample sequenced in a study of cytomegalovirus exposure and HLA in healthy donors. PCR amplification relied on 60 Vbeta primers (plus 13 Jbeta primers). TCRdb's copy holds only in-frame clones and misses some; the assay was immunoSEQ multiplex PCR. Of around 100,000 clones in the sample, approximately 80% were seen once. The sample was PBMCs. The receptors here all came from a young woman in good health and CMV-seronegative.

The V gene is TRBV7-9, the J gene TRBJ1-1; no reliable D call. V was shortened by 2 bases and J by 6 bases, with 13 bases between the two germline ends. CDR1 SEHNR and CDR2 FQNEAQ come from the germline V gene (reference sequence). This CDR3 comprises 14 residues. The CDR3, as DNA: TGTGCCAGCAGCTTAAAGCGGGTCGGGTCTGAAGCTTTCTTT. It codes for CASSLKRVGSEAFF.

The chain links TRBV18 to TRBJ2-3; TRBD2 matches at 10 bases. Unmatched junction bases numbered 5, after V lost 4 bases and J lost 1 base. The CDR3 contains 16 residues. Per the germline V gene, CDR1 is KGHSH and CDR2 is LQKENI. CDR3 nucleotide sequence: TGTGCCAGCTCACTCCTAGCGGGGGCCGGCACAGATACGCAGTATTTT. Its protein product is CASSLLAGAGTDTQYF.

V and J are TRBV7-9 and TRBJ2-7; D not resolved. The CDR3 sequence is 15 residues long. V lost 4 bases and J lost 1, with 14 bases in between. Germline V gene lookup returns CDR1 SEHNR and CDR2 FQNEAQ (reference sequence). CDR3 protein: CASSSLGSRSYEQYF. The CDR3 DNA sequence: TGTGCCAGCAGCTCCTTGGGCTCCCGATCCTACGAGCAGTACTTC.

The CDR3: CASSQDSRGGSPLHF. CDR3 in DNA: TGCGCCAGCAGCCAAGATTCCCGGGGGGGTTCACCCCTCCACTTT. This chain links TRBV4-3 with TRBJ1-6; possibly TRBD1 for D (5 bases). The CDR3 extends over 15 amino acids. V was cut by 0 bases and J by 9 bases, with 12 bases left in between. CDR1 and CDR2 from the germline V gene are LGHNA and YSLEER.

The chain couples TRBV2 to TRBJ2-7, with D possibly TRBD2 on 5 matching bases. The ends were cut back, 5 bases at V and 2 bases at J, with 16 bases in the middle. The CDR3 spans 15 residues. Germline CDR1 SNHLY, CDR2 FYNNEI. CDR3 residues: CASSSEGGSAYEQYF. CDR3 nucleotides: TGTGCCAGCAGTTCTGAGGGCGGGTCAGCCTACGAGCAGTACTTC.

The chain carries TRBV7-9 and TRBJ2-7, with unresolved D. Per germline, CDR1 SEHNR and CDR2 FQNEAQ (reference sequence). The V end lost 4 bases, the J end lost 3 bases, and 16 bases lay between the germline ends. This CDR3 spans 15 amino acids. CDR3 sequence reads: CASSSGVVVVYEQYF. The DNA of the CDR3 is TGTGCCAGCAGCTCGGGTGTTGTTGTGGTCTACGAGCAGTACTTC. The full variable domain, rest sourced from reference TRBV7-9 and TRBJ2-7, is DTGVSQNPRHKITKRGQNVTFRCDPISEHNRLYWYRQTLGQGPEFLTYFQNEAQLEKSRLLSDRFSAERPKGSFSTLEIQRTEQGDSAMYLCASSSGVVVVYEQYFGPGTRLTVT.

The rearrangement joins TRBV30 to TRBJ2-1; perhaps TRBD1 as D (5 bases). Looked up from germline, CDR1 is GTSNPN and CDR2 is SVGIG (reference sequence). V dropped 5 bases and J dropped 7 bases, with 18 bases sitting between them. This CDR3 contains 14 residues. CDR3 region: CAWGGHLKRNEQFF. The CDR3 region has the DNA TGTGCCTGGGGCGGACACCTAAAGCGTAATGAGCAGTTCTTC.

V gene TRBV5-6 combines with J gene TRBJ2-7; D possibly corresponds to TRBD1 (6 bases). The V and J ends lost 4 bases and 3 bases respectively, with 17 bases between them. The germline CDR1 and CDR2 sequences are SGHDT and YYEEEE. The CDR3 length is 15 residues. The CDR3 DNA is TGTGCCAGCAGCCCGGGAAGTGACAGGCGCTACGAGCAGTACTTC. It translates to CASSPGSDRRYEQYF.

CDR3 loop: CASSQDWSGIWDEQFF. The DNA for the CDR3 is TGCGCCAGCAGCCAAGATTGGAGCGGGATATGGGATGAGCAGTTCTTC. The chain carries TRBV4-1 and TRBJ2-1, with 7 bases fitting TRBD2. Trimming cost V 0 bases and J 8 bases; bases outside gene matches: 10. The CDR3 consists of 16 residues. Germline loops: CDR1 MGHRA, CDR2 YSYEKL.

This chain links TRBV19 with TRBJ2-1; tentatively, D is TRBD2 (5 bases). Trimming shortened V by 5 bases and J by 3 bases, and 17 bases separated the two germline ends. CDR1 and CDR2 (germline): LNHDA, SQIVND (reference sequence). The CDR3 is 16 residues long. The CDR3 DNA sequence: TGTGCCAGTAGTCCCCGGCTAGCCGAAAGCTACAATGAGCAGTTCTTC. This gives the protein CASSPRLAESYNEQFF.

A single count supports this clone. The chain has TRBV11-2 and TRBJ2-1, with 10 bases aligning to TRBD2. V gave up 5 bases and J gave up 0 bases; unmatched junction bases: 4. Germline CDR1 is SGHAT and CDR2 is FQNNGV. The CDR3 covers 16 residues. The CDR3 nucleotides read TGTGCCAGCAGCCCTCTAGCGGGAGTCTCCTACAATGAGCAGTTCTTC. As protein: CASSPLAGVSYNEQFF.

This chain connects TRBV11-3 to TRBJ2-5, with 7 bases fitting TRBD1. The trim removed 1 base at V and 2 bases at J, leaving 4 bases unmatched. CDR3 length: 15 residues. Per germline, CDR1 SGHNT and CDR2 YENEEA. This CDR3 is CASSLGKGQQETQYF. In DNA form, the CDR3 reads TGTGCCAGCAGCTTAGGAAAGGGACAGCAAGAGACCCAGTACTTC.

The V gene is TRBV28, the J gene TRBJ1-5, with 7 nucleotides matching TRBD1. The CDR3 sequence is 17 residues long. Germline loops: CDR1 MDHEN, CDR2 SYDVKM. With V trimmed by 6 bases and J by 0 bases, 11 bases remained unmatched. The CDR3 nucleotides are TGTGCCAGCAGACCGGGACAGCGATTCAATAGCAATCAGCCCCAGCATTTT. Translation gives CASRPGQRFNSNQPQHF.

The gene calls are TRBV28 and TRBJ2-3; 7 nucleotides align to TRBD2. Germline CDR1 MDHEN, CDR2 SYDVKM. Trimming removed 3 bases from V and 1 base from J; junction bases left unmatched: 13. The length of the CDR3 is 18 residues. CDR3 sequence: CASSFLREKDHGTDTQYF. The CDR3 bases are TGTGCCAGCAGTTTTTTGCGGGAGAAAGACCACGGCACAGATACGCAGTATTTT.

The chain links TRBV27 to TRBJ2-6; a possible D gene is TRBD1 (5 bases). The ends were cut back, 4 bases at V and 2 bases at J, with 12 bases in the middle. Germline V gives CDR1 MNHEY, CDR2 SMNVEV (reference sequence). There are 16 residues in the CDR3. This CDR3 is CASSSFDSPGANVLTF. The DNA of the CDR3 is TGTGCCAGCAGTTCTTTCGACAGTCCTGGGGCCAACGTCCTGACTTTC.

The rearrangement joins TRBV19 to TRBJ1-1; the D gene is possibly TRBD1 (6 bases). The germline CDR1 and CDR2 sequences are LNHDA and SQIVND (reference sequence). This CDR3 contains 13 residues. V lost 3 bases and J 8 bases, leaving 13 bases between the germline ends. CDR3 in amino acids: CASSMGAGVEAFF. Here the CDR3 DNA reads TGTGCCAGTAGTATGGGGGCAGGAGTCGAAGCTTTCTTT.

This clone showed up just once. J is TRBJ1-3 and V is TRBV18; 10 nucleotides align to TRBD1. With 1 base clipped from V and 0 bases from J, the junction kept 6 bases outside the gene matches. CDR1 is KGHSH, CDR2 LQKENI, per germline. The CDR3 contains 18 residues. Here the CDR3 reads CASSPRGTGADSGNTIYF. The CDR3, as DNA: TGTGCCAGCTCACCACGAGGGACAGGGGCCGACTCTGGAAACACCATATATTTT. Full variable domain (rest looked up from reference TRBV18 and TRBJ1-3): NAGVMQNPRHLVRRRGQEARLRCSPMKGHSHVYWYRQLPEEGLKFMVYLQKENIIDESGMPKERFSAEFPKEGPSILRIQQVVRGDSAAYFCASSPRGTGADSGNTIYFGEGSWLTVV.

The rearrangement uses TRBV27 and TRBJ2-7, with 8 bases aligning to TRBD2. Germline CDR1 MNHEY, CDR2 SMNVEV (reference sequence). This CDR3 region has 16 residues. The junction had 8 bases not matched to a gene; V was cut back by 3 bases and J by 1 base. This chain's CDR3 is CASSFWTTGGSYEQYF. Here the CDR3 DNA reads TGTGCCAGCAGTTTCTGGACTACGGGAGGGTCCTACGAGCAGTACTTC.

In regard to this clone: Other DNA variants within this sample encode the same CDR3. This sequence joins TRBV9 and TRBJ2-3; 10 bases are a match to TRBD2. Germline values: CDR1 SGDLS, CDR2 YYNGEE. J lost 4 bases, V lost 4 bases, and 6 bases had no gene match. The CDR3 is 15 amino acids. The CDR3 spells CASSLRGTSADTQYF. Written as DNA, the CDR3 is TGTGCCAGCAGCTTAAGGGGGACTAGCGCAGATACGCAGTATTTT.

The J gene is TRBJ2-7, the V gene TRBV2, with TRBD2 matching 14 bases. The CDR3 consists of 13 residues. After removal of 9 bases from V and 6 bases from J, the junction contained 4 bases not matched to a gene. Germline CDR1 SNHLY, CDR2 FYNNEI. The CDR3 loop is CARGLAGGSEQYF. DNA for the CDR3: TGTGCCAGAGGACTAGCGGGAGGTTCCGAGCAGTACTTC.

The chain is built from TRBV18 and TRBJ1-1; the D gene is possibly TRBD1 (6 bases). V was pared by 3 bases and J by 0 bases, with 8 bases between. The CDR3 extends over 14 amino acids. Germline lookup yields CDR1 KGHSH and CDR2 LQKENI. CDR3 protein: CASSPGQMNTEAFF. The CDR3 bases are TGTGCCAGCTCACCCGGACAGATGAACACTGAAGCTTTCTTT.